These 17 T cell receptor beta chains originate from one sample sequenced in a study of OX40 agonist ivuxolimab in advanced cancers. TCRdb's table, derived via immunoSEQ multiplex PCR, lists solely in-frame clones and lacks some. The table records some 69,000 clones, 90% of them present only once. The sequences come from CD4+ or CD8+ T cells sorted from blood, collected in a trial of the OX40 agonist ivuxolimab. The receptors were gathered from an adult with an advanced solid tumor such as melanoma, head and neck, liver or kidney cancer.

The V gene is TRBV27, the J gene TRBJ2-6; TRBD2 matches at 7 bases. In germline, CDR1 is MNHEY, CDR2 SMNVEV (reference sequence). J lost 0 bases, V lost 5 bases, and 4 bases had no gene match. This CDR3 is 16 amino acids long. Here the CDR3 reads CASSSGVSSGANVLTF. The CDR3 bases are TGTGCCAGCAGTAGCGGGGTTAGCTCTGGGGCCAACGTCCTGACTTTC. The complete variable domain, with remaining parts taken from reference TRBV27 and TRBJ2-6, reads EAQVTQNPRYLITVTGKKLTVTCSQNMNHEYMSWYRQDPGLGLRQIYYSMNVEVTDKGDVPEGYKVSRKEKRNFPLILESPSPNQTSLYFCASSSGVSSGANVLTFGAGSRLTVL.

The gene calls are TRBV19 and TRBJ2-1, with D tentatively TRBD1 (5 bases). The V and J ends lost 4 bases and 4 bases respectively, with 14 bases between them. The CDR3 loop spans 15 amino acids. CDR1 and CDR2 from the germline V gene are LNHDA and SQIVND (reference sequence). The CDR3 DNA reads as TGTGCCAGTAGTACAGACAGTTTGGGATACAATGAGCAGTTCTTC. Its translation is CASSTDSLGYNEQFF.

In its sample, this clone was seen once. The chain has TRBV5-4 and TRBJ2-5, with D possibly matching TRBD1 (6 bases). CDR3 size: 14 residues. Germline lookup yields CDR1 SGHNT and CDR2 YYREEE (reference sequence). V was cut by 0 bases and J by 5 bases, with 11 bases left in between. CDR3 sequence (DNA): TGTGCCAGCAGCTTGGACAGGGTGCGGGAGACCCAGTACTTC. Its translation: CASSLDRVRETQYF.

The chain carries TRBV5-6 and TRBJ2-5; a weak D match, TRBD2 (5 bases). The CDR3 totals 14 residues. V lost 3 bases to trimming and J lost 2 bases, with 11 bases between them. The germline gives CDR1 SGHDT, CDR2 YYEEEE. The CDR3 DNA follows: TGTGCCAGCAGCTCGCCGACGGGGCAAGAGACCCAGTACTTC. Translated, it gives CASSSPTGQETQYF.

The chain joins TRBV18 to TRBJ2-7; TRBD1 matches 7 bases. Germline trimming cut 8 bases from V and 2 bases from J; bases unmatched to any gene: 6. Germline CDR1 and CDR2: KGHSH and LQKENI. The CDR3 extends over 13 amino acids. In nucleotides, the CDR3 is TGTGCCAGCGCGACAGGGAAGGCCTACGAGCAGTACTTC. This sequence encodes CASATGKAYEQYF.

This chain connects TRBV27 to TRBJ2-5, with 14 positions matching TRBD2. CDR3 length: 16 residues. From germline, CDR1 is MNHEY and CDR2 SMNVEV (reference sequence). With V trimmed by 3 bases and J by 5 bases, 5 bases remained unmatched. CDR3 region: CASSLGLAGVIETQYF. The CDR3 region has the DNA TGTGCCAGCAGTTTGGGACTAGCGGGAGTGATTGAGACCCAGTACTTC.

The chain uses TRBV6-1 and TRBJ1-2; D might be TRBD1 (6 bases). The CDR3 contains 14 residues. Germline V CDR1 and CDR2: MNHNS, SASEGT. The V end was cut by 6 bases, the J end by 1 base, with 12 bases between. CDR3: CASRPGGYNYGYTF. DNA of the CDR3: TGTGCCAGCAGGCCGGGGGGCTATAACTATGGCTACACCTTC.

A remark on this clone: The identical CDR3 is also encoded by other nucleotide sequences in the sample. V usage is TRBV7-2 and J usage is TRBJ2-1, with D unresolved. Germline V CDR1 and CDR2: SGHTA, FQGNSA. This CDR3 has 13 amino acids. The V gene lost 2 bases and the J gene lost 4 bases, with 6 bases spanning the gap. The CDR3 coding sequence is TGTGCCAGCAGCTTAACCAGTTACAATGAGCAGTTCTTC. This gives the protein CASSLTSYNEQFF.

This chain links TRBV6-5 with TRBJ1-5; D ambiguous. The V end was cut by 8 bases, the J end by 4 bases, with 12 bases between. This CDR3 comprises 13 residues. Germline CDR1 and CDR2: MNHEY and SVGAGI. The CDR3 DNA follows: TGTGCCAGCGGTCCGGATCAGAATCAGCCCCAGCATTTT. Translation: CASGPDQNQPQHF.

This sequence joins TRBV9 and TRBJ2-2; 8 bases line up with TRBD2. The V and J ends lost 0 bases and 1 base, in that order; junction bases with no gene match: 2. The germline gives CDR1 SGDLS, CDR2 YYNGEE. This CDR3 is 16 amino acids long. The CDR3 bases are TGTGCCAGCAGCGTAGGGGCGGGAGGGAACACCGGGGAGCTGTTTTTT. Encoded protein: CASSVGAGGNTGELFF.

The chain joins TRBV28 to TRBJ1-2; unclear D gene. Trimming removed 3 bases at V and 1 base at J, with 9 bases between. CDR1 is MDHEN and CDR2 is SYDVKM in the germline V gene. The CDR3 contains 14 residues. CDR3 sequence (DNA): TGTGCCAGCAGTTTTCATCGGGTTAACTATGGCTACACCTTC. Translation gives CASSFHRVNYGYTF.

The V and J genes are TRBV27 and TRBJ1-6; D is unresolved. Germline V CDR1 and CDR2: MNHEY, SMNVEV (reference sequence). V lost 5 bases, J lost 10 bases, and 15 bases lay in between. The CDR3 runs to 14 residues. CDR3 DNA: TGTGCCAGCAGTCCTACCTTCTCCCGGTCACCCCTCCACTTT. Translating gives CASSPTFSRSPLHF.

The genes are TRBV9 and TRBJ2-2; TRBD2 is a possible D gene (5 bases). This CDR3 spans 15 amino acids. Deletions cut 4 bases from V and 4 bases from J, with 14 bases between. The germline gives CDR1 SGDLS, CDR2 YYNGEE. The CDR3 region has the DNA TGTGCCAGCAGCCCCAGAGGGCCGGGCACCGGGGAGCTGTTTTTT. Its protein is CASSPRGPGTGELFF. Supplemented by reference TRBV9 and TRBJ2-2, the full variable domain reads DSGVTQTPKHLITATGQRVTLRCSPRSGDLSVYWYQQSLDQGLQFLIQYYNGEERAKGNILERFSAQQFPDLHSELNLSSLELGDSALYFCASSPRGPGTGELFFGEGSRLTVL.

The rearrangement uses TRBV5-1 and TRBJ2-1, with D possibly being TRBD1 or TRBD2 (6 bases each). Germline V CDR1 and CDR2: SGHRS, YFSETQ. This CDR3 is built from 14 residues. V shed 4 bases and J shed 4 bases, with 12 bases lying between them. The CDR3 DNA sequence: TGCGCCAGCAGCCCGGGGGCTTCGTACAATGAGCAGTTCTTC. Its protein product is CASSPGASYNEQFF.

This clone was seen more than once but under ten times. The rearrangement joins TRBV28 to TRBJ1-1; D ambiguous. The germline CDR1 and CDR2 sequences are MDHEN and SYDVKM. The V end lost 5 bases, the J end lost 0 bases, and 16 bases lay between the germline ends. This CDR3 is 16 amino acids long. CDR3 sequence reads: CASSNMGSRMNTEAFF. CDR3 sequence (DNA): TGTGCCAGCAGTAATATGGGCAGCCGTATGAACACTGAAGCTTTCTTT. Full variable domain (remainder filled in from reference TRBV28 and TRBJ1-1): DVKVTQSSRYLVKRTGEKVFLECVQDMDHENMFWYRQDPGLGLRLIYFSYDVKMKEKGDIPEGYSVSREKKERFSLILESASTNQTSMYLCASSNMGSRMNTEAFFGQGTRLTVV.

This clone was recorded once. CDR3 nucleotide sequence: TGCAGTGGGGGAGAATCCTACGAGCAGTACTTC. Its translation is CSGGESYEQYF. This chain connects TRBV20-1 to TRBJ2-7; D possibly corresponds to TRBD2 (5 bases). V gave up 7 bases and J gave up 1 base, with 8 bases separating them. CDR3 size: 11 residues. CDR1 DFQATT and CDR2 SNEGSKA come from the germline V gene (reference sequence).

This chain uses TRBV5-1 with TRBJ2-2; perhaps TRBD1 as D (6 bases). The CDR3 length is 14 residues. From germline, CDR1 is SGHRS and CDR2 YFSETQ. V was clipped by 4 bases and J by 6 bases, with 13 bases between them. The CDR3 nucleotides read TGCGCCAGCAGCCTGGGGACATTCCCCGGGGAGCTGTTTTTT. Protein product: CASSLGTFPGELFF. The complete variable domain, with remaining parts taken from reference TRBV5-1 and TRBJ2-2, reads KAGVTQTPRYLIKTRGQQVTLSCSPISGHRSVSWYQQTPGQGLQFLFEYFSETQRNKGNFPGRFSGRQFSNSRSEMNVSTLELGDSALYLCASSLGTFPGELFFGEGSRLTVL.